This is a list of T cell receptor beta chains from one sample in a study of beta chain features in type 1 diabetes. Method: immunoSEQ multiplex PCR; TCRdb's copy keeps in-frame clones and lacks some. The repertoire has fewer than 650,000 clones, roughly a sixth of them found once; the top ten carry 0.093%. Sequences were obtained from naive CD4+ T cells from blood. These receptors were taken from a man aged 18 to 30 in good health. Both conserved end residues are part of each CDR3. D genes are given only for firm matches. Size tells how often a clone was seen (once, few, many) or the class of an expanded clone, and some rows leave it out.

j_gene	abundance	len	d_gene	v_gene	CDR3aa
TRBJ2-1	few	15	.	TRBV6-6	CASSYSQGYYNEQFF
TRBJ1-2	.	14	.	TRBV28	CASSEVTRSYGYTF
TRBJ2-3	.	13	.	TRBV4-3	CASSQDKLVTQYF
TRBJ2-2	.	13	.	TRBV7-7	CASCPANTGELFF
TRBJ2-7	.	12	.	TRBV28	CASMRGRGEQYF
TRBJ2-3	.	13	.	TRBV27	CASSLPGANTQYF
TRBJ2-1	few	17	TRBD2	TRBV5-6	CASSPAPGLAGYNEQFF
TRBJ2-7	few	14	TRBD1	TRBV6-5	CASSLGTVFYEQYF
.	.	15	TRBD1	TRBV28	CASRLRTGGPYEQYF
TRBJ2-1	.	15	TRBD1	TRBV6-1	CASSEGTGGKNEQFF
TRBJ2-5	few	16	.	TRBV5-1	CASSLVRQAEQETQYF
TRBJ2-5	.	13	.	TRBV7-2	CASSLTGEVAQYF
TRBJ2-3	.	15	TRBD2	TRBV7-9	CASRVNSGRADTQYF
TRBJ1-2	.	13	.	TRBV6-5	CASSYGVYYGYTF
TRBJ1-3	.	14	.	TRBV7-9	CASDKGFSGNTIYF
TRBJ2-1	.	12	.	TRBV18	CASSPGVNEQFF
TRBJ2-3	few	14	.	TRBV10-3	CAISVVSGTDTQYF
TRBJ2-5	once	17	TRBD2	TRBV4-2	CASSHTPQGLLRRTQYF
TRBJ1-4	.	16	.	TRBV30	CAWSGLGRAANEKLFF
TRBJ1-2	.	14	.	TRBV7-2	CASSPLGIDYGYTF
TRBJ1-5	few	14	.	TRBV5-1	CASSLGDGIQPQHF
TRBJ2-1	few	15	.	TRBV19	CASSIRRGPYNEQFF
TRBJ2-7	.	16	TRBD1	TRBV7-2	CASSLSQDRPSYEQYF
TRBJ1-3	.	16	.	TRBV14	CASSFTPGHSGNTIYF
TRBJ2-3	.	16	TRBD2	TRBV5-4	CASSASGTSGTDTQYF
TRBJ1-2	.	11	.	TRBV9	CASGVDYGYTF